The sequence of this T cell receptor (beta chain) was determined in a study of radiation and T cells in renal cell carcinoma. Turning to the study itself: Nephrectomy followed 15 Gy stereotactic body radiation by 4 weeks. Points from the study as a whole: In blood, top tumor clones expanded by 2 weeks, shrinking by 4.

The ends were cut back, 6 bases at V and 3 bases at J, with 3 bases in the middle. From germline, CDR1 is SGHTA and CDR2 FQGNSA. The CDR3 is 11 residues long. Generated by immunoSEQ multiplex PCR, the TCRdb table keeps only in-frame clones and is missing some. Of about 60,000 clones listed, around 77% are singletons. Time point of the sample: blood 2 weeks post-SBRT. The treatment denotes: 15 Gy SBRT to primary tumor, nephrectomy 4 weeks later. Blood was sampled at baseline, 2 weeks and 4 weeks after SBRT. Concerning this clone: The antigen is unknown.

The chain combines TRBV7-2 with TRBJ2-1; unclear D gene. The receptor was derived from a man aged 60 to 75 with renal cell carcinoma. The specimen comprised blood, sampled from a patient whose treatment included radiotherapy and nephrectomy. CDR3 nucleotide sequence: TGTGCCAGCAGGAACTACAATGAGCAGTTCTTC. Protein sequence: CASRNYNEQFF.